This section outlines one TCR beta chain sequence together with its context. As yet, its antigen is unknown. This record belongs to a study of beta chain features in type 1 diabetes. Findings of the study overall: Among patients with Type 1 diabetes, TCRB CDR3s were moderately but significantly shorter in every one of the four CD4+ subsets.

Germline V lookup: CDR1 SGHRS, CDR2 YFSETQ. The CDR3 runs 17 residues. V trimming: 1 base; J trimming: 0 bases; junction bases outside the gene matches: 10. Of the isolated RNA, all was reverse transcribed, and so the sequenced material was expressed TCRB transcripts. The protocol was immunoSEQ multiplex PCR, while the TCRdb copy is restricted to in-frame clones and leaves out a portion. The sample gives 60,000 or so clones, approximately 62% of which show up once; 2% to 2.5% is in the top ten. The authors obtained over 98% purity in all sorted populations. The sequence was collected from a woman in her late teens or twenties in good health. The rearrangement links TRBV5-1 to TRBJ2-7, with TRBD2 matching 7 bases. Sequenced material: Tregs from blood. The CDR3 DNA follows: TGCGCCAGCAGCTTGTACGGTAGCGGGCCCAGCTCCTACGAGCAGTACTTC. Its protein is CASSLYGSGPSSYEQYF. Using reference TRBV5-1 and TRBJ2-7 for the parts outside the CDR3, the full variable domain is KAGVTQTPRYLIKTRGQQVTLSCSPISGHRSVSWYQQTPGQGLQFLFEYFSETQRNKGNFPGRFSGRQFSNSRSEMNVSTLELGDSALYLCASSLYGSGPSSYEQYFGPGTRLTVT.